This TCR beta chain was sequenced in a study of T cells in Graves' hyperthyroidism and ophthalmopathy. This clonotype was found a few times. Trimming cost V 2 bases and J 5 bases, with 7 bases left between them. This CDR3 contains 14 residues. Germline V gene sequence: CDR1 ENHRY, CDR2 SYGVKD. Amplification of TCR beta CDR3 regions used RNA as the template. Using the HTBI primer set, a first-round RT-PCR was run on the TCR CDR3. TCRdb independently ran MiXCR on the multiplex PCR reads; one entry per CDR3 protein. The table lists 530,000 or so distinct CDR3 sequences, approximately 17% of them singletons.

The chain couples TRBV10-3 to TRBJ1-6; TRBD1 might be the D (5 bases). The source material was blood. The clonotype comes from a woman aged 18-29 years with Graves' ophthalmopathy. CDR3 in DNA: TGTGCCATCAGTGAGAGAGGGGATAATTCACCCCTCCACTTT. The encoded protein is CAISERGDNSPLHF.